Following are 4 T cell receptor beta chains from one sample sequenced in a study of T cell responses to AZD1222 COVID-19 vaccine. Sequenced by immunoSEQ multiplex PCR; TCRdb stores in-frame clones only, minus some. The sample has 120,000 or so clones; 81% are singletons. This material consisted of peripheral blood, taken on day 0 of AZD1222 vaccination. All receptors come from an adult in good health.

This chain connects TRBV5-6 to TRBJ1-3, with unresolved D. The CDR3 sequence is 15 residues long. The germline V gene has CDR1 SGHDT and CDR2 YYEEEE. V lost 4 bases, J lost 0 bases, and 11 bases lay in between. The CDR3 region is CASSPDVNSGNTIYF. The CDR3 region has the DNA TGTGCCAGCAGCCCGGACGTAAACTCTGGAAACACCATATATTTT.

The chain couples TRBV6-1 to TRBJ1-5, with D maybe TRBD1 (5 bases). The V end was cut by 0 bases, the J end by 5 bases, with 11 bases between. CDR3 length equals 15 residues. Germline assignment: CDR1 MNHNS and CDR2 SASEGT. CDR3 in amino acids: CASSEATRAHQPQHF. CDR3 nucleotide sequence: TGTGCCAGCAGTGAAGCAACCAGGGCCCATCAGCCCCAGCATTTT.

The chain couples TRBV6-5 to TRBJ1-1; 7 bases are shared with TRBD1. V dropped 6 bases and J dropped 1; count of bases not matched to a gene: 5. CDR1 is MNHEY and CDR2 is SVGAGI in the germline V gene. CDR3 length: 14 amino acids. The CDR3 reads CASRRTGSNTEAFF. CDR3 nucleotides: TGTGCCAGCAGAAGGACAGGTTCGAACACTGAAGCTTTCTTT.

This clone was seen more than once but under ten times. J is TRBJ1-6 and V is TRBV28, with D tentatively TRBD1 (6 bases). V was clipped by 5 bases and J by 2 bases, with 28 bases between them. CDR3 length: 21 amino acids. Germline CDR1 is MDHEN and CDR2 is SYDVKM. CDR3: CASSPRGARGFDSPYNSPLHF. In DNA, the CDR3 is TGTGCCAGCAGTCCCCGAGGGGCCAGGGGATTCGATAGTCCCTATAATTCACCCCTCCACTTT.